The present T cell receptor (beta chain) was sequenced within a study of T-cell reconstitution after alpha-beta-depleted transplantation in children. Findings of the study overall: By one year post-transplant, T-cell counts and diversity largely arose from T cells that were newly produced. High day-60 TCRbeta diversity in some patients came from surviving recipient T cells and thymic progenitors. There were reportedly several hundred expanded graft clones from which alpha-beta T cells came about two months after transplant.

The authors prepared the TCRbeta library with unique molecular identifiers. TCRdb ran MiXCR on the PCR reads and lists one entry per CDR3 protein. The data hold fewer than 700,000 distinct CDR3 sequences, with under 30% observed a single time. Comment on this clonotype: Its antigen remains unidentified.

This CDR3 has 15 residues. Germline V gene lookup returns CDR1 LGHNA and CDR2 YSLEER. The V gene end was trimmed by 4 bases and the J gene end by 2 bases; junction bases not matched to a gene: 7. This clonotype was obtained from a boy under three years old who had a stem cell transplant for acute myeloid leukemia, so the T cells may come from the graft donor. This material consisted of PBMCs, mostly from graft donor cells, taken 360 days after TCRalphabeta/CD19-depleted stem cell transplant. The chain has TRBV4-3 and TRBJ2-7; 8 nucleotides match TRBD2. Here the CDR3 DNA reads TGCGCCAGCAGCCCCGGGGGGGATCCCGCCTACGAGCAGTACTTC. Protein product: CASSPGGDPAYEQYF.